This T cell receptor beta chain was obtained from a study of cytomegalovirus exposure and HLA in healthy donors. Study outcomes and limitations: Productive status was seen about 90% or about 30% of the time for most TCR beta V segments in an earlier analysis. Under in vitro conditions, a few CMV-associated chains were confirmed as specific for CMV antigens. TCR beta chains numbering roughly 150 were designated cytomegalovirus-associated. A later analysis linked a missense variant in DCLRE1C to the trimming of TCR beta V and J genes.

Between the trimmed V and J ends, which lost 5 bases and 7 bases, there was a span of 23 bases. This CDR3 has 16 residues. Germline assignment: CDR1 KGHSH and CDR2 LQKENI. Note on this clone: What it recognizes is unknown.

The study ran its PCR with 60 Vbeta and 13 Jbeta primers. Libraries were prepared by immunoSEQ multiplex PCR; TCRdb keeps only in-frame clonotypes and omits some of them. Found here are nearly 200,000 clones; the top ten clones hold approximately 0.74%. The V call is TRBV18, the J call TRBJ1-1, with a weak D call TRBD1 (6 bases). The source of this sequence is a boy aged 5-17 years in good health and CMV-seronegative. The sequenced sample consisted of PBMCs. CDR3 sequence: CASSRWTDALNGEAFF. The CDR3, as DNA: TGTGCCAGCTCAAGATGGACAGATGCGTTGAACGGTGAAGCTTTCTTT.